These T cell receptor beta chains were read from a single sample in a study of cytomegalovirus exposure and HLA in healthy donors. Sequencing was performed with immunoSEQ multiplex PCR; in TCRdb, only in-frame clones are kept and a portion is missing. The sample shows 200,000 to 250,000 clones, 70% to 90% of them seen only once. Sequenced sample: PBMCs. Receptor source: a woman younger than 30 in good health and CMV-seronegative. Each CDR3 is given without its conserved first and last residue. For some rows the clone size is stated as once, few or many, or as a class when expanded; others skip it.

>TRBJ1-2|TRBV27|NA
ASSFLGADYGYT
>TRBJ2-3|TRBV27|NA
ASSLLTQISTDTQY
>TRBJ2-2|TRBV6-4|NA
ASKGLAGNTGELF
>TRBJ1-1|TRBV11-3|few
ASSLRTGKAF
>TRBJ2-7|TRBV27|few
ASRPGAHQKPSREQY
>TRBJ1-2|TRBV13|NA
ASSLKTSTQGARGYT
>TRBJ2-1|TRBV27|NA
ASSLLLREDEQF
>TRBJ2-7|TRBV2|NA
ASSDTGYEQY
>TRBJ2-7|TRBV28|NA
ASRQGFQVAGSYEQY
>TRBJ1-2|TRBV6-5|NA
ASRRGTVNYGYT
>TRBJ2-5|TRBV27|NA
ASSSWDSGRETQY
>TRBJ2-1|TRBV14|NA
ASSQAGLAGVANEQF
>TRBJ2-5|TRBV7-2|NA
ASSPRPGETQY
>TRBJ2-3|TRBV5-6|NA
ASSWGVSRNTDTQY
>TRBJ2-5|TRBV28|NA
ASSLLVSQGETQY
>TRBJ2-7|TRBV6-1|NA
ASSEQTGYEQY
>TRBJ2-2|TRBV10-3|once
AIRTTWTSGKDGGGELF
>TRBJ2-5|TRBV18|NA
ASSPLPPSGSRPPQQETQY
>TRBJ2-1|TRBV7-2|NA
ASTLGQGGTYNEQF
>TRBJ2-7|TRBV30|NA
AWRRGRGSSYEQY
>TRBJ1-2|TRBV7-2|NA
ASSPKTSFYGYT
>TRBJ2-3|TRBV6-1|NA
ASRDTGSQDTQY
>TRBJ1-2|TRBV29-1|NA
SVALPDYGYT
>TRBJ2-7|TRBV5-5|NA
ASSLARVTGSYEQY
>TRBJ1-2|TRBV10-2|NA
ASLNTGGDYGYT
>TRBJ1-1|TRBV10-3|NA
ATQDRGVNTEAF
>TRBJ1-4|TRBV9|NA
ASSVGAGQGGEKLF
>TRBJ1-1|TRBV6-5|NA
ASSYSTGGTEAF
>TRBJ1-2|TRBV5-1|NA
ASSLAVVETGANYGYT
>TRBJ1-5|TRBV28|once
ATAGGRQPQH
>TRBJ1-1|TRBV6-5|NA
ASSYSIDRAPGEAF
>TRBJ2-3|TRBV2|once
ASSEVKILASTDTQY
>TRBJ2-3|TRBV27|NA
ASSLWVRGTADTQY
>TRBJ2-1|TRBV6-5|NA
ASSYSSGRSYEQF
>TRBJ2-5|TRBV6-1|NA
ASSSRFRETQY
>TRBJ2-7|TRBV28|NA
ASIGDRGNEQY
>TRBJ2-7|TRBV7-8|NA
ASSRAGKSYEQY
>TRBJ2-2|TRBV4-1|NA
ASSNKFGQTNTGELF
>TRBJ1-1|TRBV7-8|NA
ASSFRVDMAF
>TRBJ2-4|TRBV6-5|NA
ASSGDRAKNIQY
>TRBJ1-5|TRBV2|NA
ASSFGGINQPQH
>TRBJ2-2|TRBV5-1|NA
ASSSSGTNTGELF
>TRBJ2-2|TRBV13|NA
ASSLLTGLAGVETNTGELF
>TRBJ1-2|TRBV5-6|NA
ASSVGRVFGYT
>TRBJ1-5|TRBV6-1|few
ASSDAPNQPQH
>TRBJ2-5|TRBV5-6|once
ASSLLADQETQY